This TCR beta chain was sequenced during a study of shared clonotypes between healthy human individuals. Overall study: Sampling drew on donors who were a couple of women and a few men aged 18 to 49.

Several immunoSEQ plates received, in even portions, the genomic DNA of each subset. Using immunoSEQ multiplex PCR, the repertoire was profiled, and TCRdb retains in-frame clones only, with some absent. Of hundreds of thousands of clones listed, roughly three quarters are singletons. V was clipped by 4 bases and J by 4 bases, with 15 bases between them. Germline assignment: CDR1 SGHDT and CDR2 YYEEEE. The CDR3 has 15 amino acids. This clone was observed once. Specimen: PBMCs. The origin of this receptor is a woman aged 35 to 49 in good health. Some clones in this sample may be carry-over from other donors' samples. The genes are TRBV5-6 and TRBJ1-3; D is perhaps TRBD1 (5 bases). The CDR3 DNA reads as TGTGCCAGCAGCCGAGAGGGGTTGAGGGGAAACACCATATATTTT. Translating it yields CASSREGLRGNTIYF.